This is a list of T cell receptor beta chains from one sample in a study of spatial heterogeneity in lung cancer. TCRdb passed the 5' RACE reads through MiXCR, listing each CDR3 protein once. The sample lists about 36,000 distinct CDR3 sequences; 5.2% were seen once. The sample consisted of PBMCs, taken at surgery. The receptors derive from a female donor with early-stage non-small cell lung cancer. The CDR3 runs from the conserved cysteine through the conserved F or W. A D gene is named only where the DNA matches it firmly. Where a row states a size, it is once, few, many or the class of an expanded clone; other rows omit it.

D gene: -; clone size: many; J gene: TRBJ2-1; V gene: TRBV20-1; CDR3 protein: CSARYPGSYNEQFF; CDR3 DNA: TGCAGTGCCCGCTACCCCGGCTCCTACAATGAGCAGTTCTTC
D gene: -; clone size: -; J gene: TRBJ1-3; V gene: TRBV3-1; CDR3 protein: CASSHTSGNTIYF; CDR3 DNA: TGTGCCAGCAGCCACACTTCTGGAAACACCATATATTTT
D gene: -; clone size: -; J gene: TRBJ2-1; V gene: TRBV3-1; CDR3 protein: CASSHFGSGNEQFF; CDR3 DNA: TGTGCCAGCAGCCACTTCGGGTCGGGGAATGAGCAGTTCTTC
D gene: TRBD1; clone size: many; J gene: TRBJ2-1; V gene: TRBV20-1; CDR3 protein: CSAPGQVDNEQFF; CDR3 DNA: TGCAGTGCTCCGGGACAGGTGGACAATGAGCAGTTCTTC
D gene: -; clone size: many; J gene: TRBJ2-1; V gene: TRBV12-3/TRBV12-4; CDR3 protein: CASRKDAYNEQFF; CDR3 DNA: TGTGCCAGCAGGAAGGACGCATACAATGAGCAGTTCTTC
D gene: TRBD2; clone size: medium-sized; J gene: TRBJ2-5; V gene: TRBV29-1; CDR3 protein: CSVEGGSQETQYF; CDR3 DNA: TGCAGCGTTGAGGGGGGGAGCCAAGAGACCCAGTACTTC
D gene: TRBD1; clone size: many; J gene: TRBJ2-5; V gene: TRBV7-2; CDR3 protein: CASSPWGQAETQYF; CDR3 DNA: TGTGCCAGCAGCCCATGGGGACAGGCGGAGACCCAGTACTTC
D gene: -; clone size: many; J gene: TRBJ2-5; V gene: TRBV30; CDR3 protein: CAWSQGSRYKETQYF; CDR3 DNA: TGTGCCTGGAGTCAAGGGAGCCGCTATAAAGAGACCCAGTACTTC
D gene: TRBD1; clone size: many; J gene: TRBJ1-2; V gene: TRBV10-3; CDR3 protein: CAIKTGAGYGYTF; CDR3 DNA: TGTGCCATCAAGACAGGGGCCGGATATGGCTACACCTTC
D gene: -; clone size: few; J gene: TRBJ2-3; V gene: TRBV20-1; CDR3 protein: CSAGLGTDTQYF; CDR3 DNA: TGCAGTGCGGGACTGGGCACAGATACGCAGTATTTT
D gene: -; clone size: many; J gene: TRBJ2-3; V gene: TRBV10-3; CDR3 protein: CAIQDPSRPDTQYF; CDR3 DNA: TGTGCCATCCAGGACCCATCGCGACCAGATACGCAGTATTTT
D gene: TRBD2; clone size: few; J gene: TRBJ2-1; V gene: TRBV7-9; CDR3 protein: CASSPSGRGDNEQFF; CDR3 DNA: TGTGCCAGCAGCCCTAGCGGGAGGGGGGACAATGAGCAGTTCTTC
D gene: TRBD1; clone size: many; J gene: TRBJ1-5; V gene: TRBV6-1; CDR3 protein: CASSETGDQPQHF; CDR3 DNA: TGTGCCAGCAGTGAAACAGGGGATCAGCCCCAGCATTTT
D gene: -; clone size: -; J gene: TRBJ1-5; V gene: TRBV6-2/TRBV6-3; CDR3 protein: CASSRGTYQPQHF; CDR3 DNA: TGTGCCAGCAGTAGGGGGACCTATCAGCCCCAGCATTTT
D gene: -; clone size: many; J gene: TRBJ1-1; V gene: TRBV5-1; CDR3 protein: CASSLAQGEAFF; CDR3 DNA: TGCGCCAGCAGCTTGGCACAGGGTGAAGCTTTCTTT
D gene: -; clone size: few; J gene: TRBJ2-7; V gene: TRBV28; CDR3 protein: CASSVGSPSEQYF; CDR3 DNA: TGTGCCAGCAGTGTCGGGTCTCCCTCCGAGCAGTACTTC